This T cell receptor (beta chain) was recorded in a study of cytomegalovirus exposure and HLA in healthy donors (dated by TCRdb to about 2017). Study-wide context: According to an earlier analysis of 587 of the donors, about 170 million T cells yielded 117 million unique TCR beta sequences and about 300 Gb of sequence data. Roughly 300 gigabases of sequencing data and tens of millions of unique TCR sequences were included in an early release covering several hundred HLA-typed donors. Of the 398 genotyped donors, around 81% fell in the genetic ancestry cluster associated with self-reported Caucasian donors. The study was designed to test whether signatures of past pathogen exposure could be identified by cataloging public T cell receptors. The T cell repertoires of several hundred subjects were profiled by immunosequencing and related to cytomegalovirus serostatus. Besides the first cohort of around 670 subjects, a separate validation cohort made up of 120 different subjects was used. The study combined high-throughput TCR immunosequencing, statistical association of individual TCRs with disease status, and machine learning to predict cytomegalovirus infection status. A later analysis re-examined previously published TCR beta repertoires from several hundred donors and added high-resolution HLA genotyping to investigate patterns of TCR occurrence. In the later analysis, no new phenotypic data were used to find candidate immune exposures; instead, reliance was placed on TCR beta sequences and their occurrence across donors. To decide whether each TCR beta V gene segment behaved as functional or pseudogenic, an earlier analysis of several hundred of the donors relied on high-throughput TCR beta sequencing. Donor age, sex, ethnicity and CMV serostatus were collected together with the repertoire data. A later genetic analysis used genome-wide SNP genotypes for about 65% of the roughly 670 donors, treating that subset as a discovery cohort. All discovery cohort repertoires had been generated using a single sequencing platform. HLA typing covered class I and class II loci at four-digit resolution. The number of donors typed differed by locus, with about 629-640 for A, B, C, DRB1 and DQB1, around 520 for DQA1, 600 to 610 for DPA1, and around 450 for DPB1. A few DR-DQ haplotypes were handled as single units for association and clustering because linkage in the cohort was strong. Among some 400 genotyped donors of the cohort, an average of around 250,000 unique TCR beta nucleotide sequences was sequenced per donor, of which roughly 18% were non-productive.

In the case of this clone: No cognate antigen has been identified for it. Base-call qualities are not available, and no considerably larger clone is one nucleotide away.

The investigation overall reported the following: Because some donors lacked HLA typing at each locus, the association tests relied only on the typed subset. Compared with equally common non-associated chains, HLA-associated TCR beta chains in a later analysis were more clonally expanded and had lower generation probabilities. A later genetic analysis reported fewer N-insertions in productive TCRs among donors in an Asian-associated ancestry cluster than the 666-donor mean. A later analysis found that most CMV-associated TCR beta chains appeared HLA-restricted, with HLA associations seemingly driven largely by CMV exposure. Cytomegalovirus status was reported to be diagnosed by the classifier with high specificity and sensitivity in both the original and validation cohorts. Linkage disequilibrium might explain the correlated functional status among segregating V segments, but an unknown experimental factor could not be ruled out. Specific HLA alleles were associated with over 15,000 TCR beta sequences at a false discovery rate of 0.05 in a later analysis. Broadly in line with IMGT annotations, most TCR beta V segments showed up in productive rearrangements about 87% or about 30% of the time in an earlier analysis of several hundred of the donors. The sequencing pipeline was judged likely to have produced a cluster of highly shared sequence variants as a technical artifact. The study gave a list of some 150 TCR beta chains associated with cytomegalovirus. Because counts were too low, seventeen rarely observed V segments, including chromosome 9 orphons, were excluded from the earlier analysis of about 500 of the donors. A further reported finding was that TCR beta sequences accurately predicted the HLA-A and HLA-B alleles for most subjects in the first cohort. Immune exposure information for the cohort was limited to CMV serostatus. The cohort was sequenced for TCR beta chains only, and without alpha or paired-chain data the features that could be detected were limited. A later genetic analysis associated a missense DCLRE1C variant with V-gene and J-gene trimming of TCR beta chains, and an independent cohort replicated the association. Across donors, most TCR sequences were observed very rarely, whereas some public TCRs were present in many individuals. A later analysis found that TCR association rates varied across HLA loci, with DRB1 alleles showing the most associated TCRs and HLA-C alleles the fewest. Presence/absence analyses assumed roughly uniform sequencing depth across donors, an assumption that may not hold. In vitro tests confirmed that a few of the cytomegalovirus-associated TCR beta chains recognize cytomegalovirus antigens. When HLA alleles, especially DR and DQ, strongly co-occurred, TCR associations were difficult to assign to individual alleles. The authors suggested that the approach could potentially be generalized to other disease states and immunological phenotypes. According to a later analysis, parvovirus B19, influenza, CMV and Epstein-Barr virus appeared linked to several top co-occurrence clusters.

Library preparation employed the immunoSEQ multiplex PCR assay. For the multiplex PCR, a mixture combining 60 forward primers for TCR Vbeta segments and 13 reverse primers for TCR Jbeta segments was used. A multiplex PCR assay on genomic DNA amplified the CDR3 region of rearranged TCR beta genes. On the Illumina HiSeq System, the amplified TCR beta libraries were sequenced as 87-base-pair reads. Under the source paper's analysis protocol: A later analysis tallied around 80 million unique TCR beta chains across the approximately 670 repertoires, and some 12 million of those chains were shared by two or more donors. A nearest-neighbor algorithm error-corrected the raw reads and collapsed the reads into unique sequences, merging closely related sequences to remove PCR and sequencing errors. To assign V, D and J gene segments, CDR3 sequences were aligned to IMGT reference sequences. For a sequence to be retained, at least a six-nucleotide match to both a V gene segment and a J gene segment was required. Rearrangements were classified as productive when the CDR3 lacked stop codons and remained in frame with V and J, and all other rearrangements were classified as non-productive. Following IMGT convention, CDR3 was defined as the stretch from the second conserved V-encoded cysteine to the conserved J-encoded phenylalanine. The earlier analysis of 500 to 750 of the donors excluded any sequence lacking an unambiguous match to a single V gene segment. An earlier analysis of a few hundred of the donors called V segments functional above 56.7% productive rearrangements and segregating when the between-donor standard deviation exceeded 5%. A statistical classification framework was built for diagnosing cytomegalovirus status from the catalog of TCR beta chain sequences. V and J gene assignment, in a later analysis, came from comparing TCR nucleotide sequences with IMGT/GENE-DB human TR gene sequences. In a later analysis, CDR3 sequences and most-parsimonious VDJ recombination scenarios were assigned using the TCRdist pipeline. In a later analysis, each TCR beta chain was defined by its CDR3 amino acid sequence together with its V-gene family, and reads without a unique V-gene family were excluded. A later analysis removed 592 highly shared, low-generation-probability nucleotide sequences to deal with suspected cross-contamination and a sequencing artifact. In a later analysis, a clonal expansion index was calculated for each public chain from normalized within-repertoire ranks of inferred template counts. In a later analysis, generation probabilities were computed with a VDJ recombination model fitted to out-of-frame rearrangements, and the resulting probabilities were checked against IGoR. Hypergeometric tests were used in a later analysis to score TCR-TCR, TCR-HLA and TCR-CMV co-occurrence, with a repertoire-size bias correction applied to the TCR pairs. To estimate false discovery rates, a later analysis permuted the HLA or CMV assignments 20 times. In a later analysis, co-occurring TCRs were grouped using DBSCAN, with TCRdist sequence similarity added in when clustering inside HLA-allele-positive subsets. Co-occurrence clustering excluded repertoires with fewer than 30,000 or more than 120,000 public chains, plus five with anomalous nucleotide sharing. Imported from immuneACCESS, the table was reduced by TCRdb to in-frame sequences with V and J called. These copies leave out some clones; in studies compared against another copy, an unresolved V gene accounts for under half, and the cause of the remainder is not known. That table supplies the V and J calls and clone size; D and trimming were determined from the DNA. The sample yields approximately 110,000 clones; around 70% were counted once. Clones ranked in the top ten supply around 4% of the sample.

In total, 666 healthy bone marrow donors made up the cohort. All cohort members were sampled while nominally healthy, although unrecorded immune exposures were likely present. The donor was CMV seronegative and belonged to the group of under 400 seronegative cohort members. A peripheral blood sample was collected from each donor, and TCR beta sequencing was performed on peripheral blood mononuclear cells. The Qiagen DNeasy Blood Extraction Kit was used to extract genomic DNA from the blood cell samples. Sequences were obtained from PBMCs. This TCR was sampled from a woman in her thirties or forties in good health and CMV-seronegative.

At the DNA level, the sequence is TGTGCCAGCAGCTTTGCCGGGAACTCCTACAATGAGCAGTTCTTC. Its amino acids are CASSFAGNSYNEQFF. The chain is assembled from TRBV5-4 and TRBJ2-1; TRBD2 is possibly the D segment (5 matching bases). From the cysteine up to the phenylalanine, the CDR3 has a length of 15 residues. The entry retains the CDR3 DNA only, 45 bases that are in frame from base 1. Via the germline V gene (reference sequence), CDR1 is SGHNT and CDR2 YYREEE. V loses 2 bases of germline sequence and J loses 0 bases, and the interval between the two ends is 9 bases. This CDR3, with the reference TRBV5-4 and TRBJ2-1 proteins standing in past its ends, gives the full variable domain ETGVTQSPTHLIKTRGQQVTLRCSSQSGHNTVSWYQQALGQGPQFIFQYYREEENGRGNFPPRFSGLQFPNYSSELNVNALELDDSALYLCASSFAGNSYNEQFFGPGTRLTVL.